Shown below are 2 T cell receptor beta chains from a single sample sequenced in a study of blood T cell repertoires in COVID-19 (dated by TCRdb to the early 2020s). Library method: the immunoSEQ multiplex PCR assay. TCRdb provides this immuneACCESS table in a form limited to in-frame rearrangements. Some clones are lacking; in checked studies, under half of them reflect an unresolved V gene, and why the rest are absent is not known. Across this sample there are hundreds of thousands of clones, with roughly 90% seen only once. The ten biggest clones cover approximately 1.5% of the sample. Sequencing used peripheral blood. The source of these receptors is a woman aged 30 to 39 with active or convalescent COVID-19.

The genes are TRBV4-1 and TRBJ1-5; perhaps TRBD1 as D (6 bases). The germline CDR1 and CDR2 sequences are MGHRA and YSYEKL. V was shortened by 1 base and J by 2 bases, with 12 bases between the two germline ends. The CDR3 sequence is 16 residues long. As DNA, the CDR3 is TGCGCCAGCAGCCAAGTAACAGGGCGGCGCAATCAGCCCCAGCATTTT. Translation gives CASSQVTGRRNQPQHF.

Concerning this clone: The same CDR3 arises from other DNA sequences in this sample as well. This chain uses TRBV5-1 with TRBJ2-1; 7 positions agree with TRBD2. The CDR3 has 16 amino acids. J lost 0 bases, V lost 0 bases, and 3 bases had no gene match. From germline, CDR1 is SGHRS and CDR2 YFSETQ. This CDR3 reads CASSLAGGSSYNEQFF. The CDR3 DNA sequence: TGCGCCAGCAGCTTGGCCGGCGGGAGCTCCTACAATGAGCAGTTCTTC.